The rows below give T cell receptor beta chains drawn from one sample of a study of T cells in Graves' hyperthyroidism and ophthalmopathy. TCRdb analysed the multiplex PCR reads with MiXCR anew, one entry per CDR3 protein. The table lists approximately 740,000 distinct CDR3 sequences, 13% to 15% of them singletons. Sequences were obtained from blood. The receptor source for this set is a woman in her late teens or twenties with Graves' hyperthyroidism. CDR3s include the opening cysteine and the closing phenylalanine or tryptophan.

j_gene	v_gene	CDR3aa
TRBJ1-1	TRBV28	CASSLGSRTSEAFF
TRBJ2-7	TRBV2	CASSARGGRAYEQYF
TRBJ1-2	TRBV15	CATSRSQQGGNYYGYTF
TRBJ2-1	TRBV12-5	CASGLVLGASSYNEQFF
TRBJ1-1	TRBV28	CASSFIPSGVDGAFF
TRBJ1-5	TRBV30	CAWSSPGQGWDSNQPQHF
TRBJ2-5	TRBV2	CASTEGSGRKTQYF
TRBJ2-7	TRBV19	CASSMRDSPYEQYF
TRBJ2-7	TRBV18	CASSAGDGPYEQYF
TRBJ1-1	TRBV10-3	CAIATHRGNTEAFF
TRBJ2-1	TRBV7-2	CASSPDLTGLAGGNEQFF
TRBJ2-1	TRBV12-3/TRBV12-4	CASSFRGTGSTPDEQFF
TRBJ1-2	TRBV12-3/TRBV12-4	CASSLTGNRGYTF
TRBJ2-5	TRBV7-9	CASMGDTWTQYF
TRBJ2-7	TRBV30	CAWRGRGRPSYEQYF
TRBJ2-3	TRBV27	CASSRRDRVSDTQYF
TRBJ2-7	TRBV6-9	CASSSLTGDGMYEQYF
TRBJ1-3	TRBV7-9	CASSLAGSADRGLQAGNTIYF
TRBJ2-7	TRBV30	CAWSVRESGITIYEQYF
TRBJ2-1	TRBV27	CASSPGPGRDEQFF
TRBJ2-1	TRBV2	CASGRGLYNEQFF
TRBJ2-3	TRBV28	CASRAGGSDTQYF
TRBJ1-1	TRBV2	CASVAGPMGTEAFF
TRBJ2-7	TRBV28	CASSSKGSLWREQYF
TRBJ2-7	TRBV27	CASSLTRTGGTYEQYF
TRBJ2-2	TRBV13	CASSYRGGTGELFF
TRBJ2-3	TRBV11-1	CASSSDSTDTQYF
TRBJ2-1	TRBV7-9	CASSLAPRGVPYNEQFF
TRBJ1-4	TRBV7-9	CASSSGTNNEKLFF
TRBJ2-3	TRBV7-8	CASSSFPGTGFVVTDTQYF
TRBJ2-2	TRBV12-3/TRBV12-4	CASSFRSGTGELFF
TRBJ2-7	TRBV5-1	CASSLDPTNNEQYF
TRBJ2-2	TRBV7-9	CASSSRTNTGELFF
TRBJ1-3	TRBV4-2	CASSRDRGASGNTIYF
.	TRBV6-1	CASSEGAASSYEQFF
TRBJ2-1	TRBV27	CASSMRTELYNEQFF
TRBJ2-1	TRBV7-3	CASSHTGLGEGEQFF
TRBJ1-2	TRBV15	CATSGTFRTGYTF
TRBJ1-5	TRBV20-1	CSAQPSGQLQPQHF
TRBJ2-1	TRBV28	CASSERGAQGNEQFF
TRBJ2-7	TRBV14	CASSERWTVWEQYF
TRBJ2-3	TRBV7-9	CASSPNHRVRDPRPDTQYF